This T cell receptor beta chain was identified in a study of OX40 agonist ivuxolimab in advanced cancers. Sequencing used immunoSEQ multiplex PCR; TCRdb keeps in-frame clones, though not all of them. The sample contains roughly 84,000 clones, 81% of which appear only once. Germline lookup yields CDR1 SEHNR and CDR2 FQNEAQ (reference sequence). Deletions cut 7 bases from V and 7 bases from J, with 19 bases between. The CDR3 is made up of 14 amino acids. This sample comprised CD4+ or CD8+ T cells sorted from blood, obtained in a trial of the OX40 agonist ivuxolimab. This receptor was taken from an adult with an advanced solid tumor such as melanoma, head and neck, liver or kidney cancer. The V and J genes are TRBV7-9 and TRBJ1-1, with D tentatively TRBD1 (5 bases). Here the CDR3 reads CASTLGRGIGEAFF. CDR3 bases: TGTGCCAGCACCCTGGGTAGGGGAATTGGTGAAGCTTTCTTT.